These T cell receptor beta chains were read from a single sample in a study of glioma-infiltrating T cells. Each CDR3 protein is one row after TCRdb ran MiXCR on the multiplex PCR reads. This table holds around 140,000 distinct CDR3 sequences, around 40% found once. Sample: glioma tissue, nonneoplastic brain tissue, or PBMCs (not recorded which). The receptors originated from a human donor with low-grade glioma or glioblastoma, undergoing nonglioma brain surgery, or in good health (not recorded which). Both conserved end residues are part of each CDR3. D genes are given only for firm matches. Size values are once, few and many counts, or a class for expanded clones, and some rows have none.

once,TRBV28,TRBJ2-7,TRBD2,CASSLMGLAGGRDEQYF,TGTGCCAGCAGCTTAATGGGACTAGCGGGAGGGCGGGACGAGCAGTACTTC
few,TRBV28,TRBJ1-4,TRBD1,CASSTGTGGEKLFF,TGTGCCAGCAGTACCGGGACAGGGGGTGAAAAACTGTTTTTT
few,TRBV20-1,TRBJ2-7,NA,CSANRPGANTYEQYF,TGCAGTGCTAACAGGCCAGGGGCAAACACCTACGAGCAGTACTTC
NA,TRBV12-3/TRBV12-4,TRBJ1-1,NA,CASSFRTENTEAFF,TGTGCCAGCAGTTTTAGGACGGAGAACACTGAAGCTTTCTTT
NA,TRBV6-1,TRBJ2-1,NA,CASTRTVSYNEQFF,TGTGCCAGCACTAGGACGGTGTCCTACAATGAGCAGTTCTTC
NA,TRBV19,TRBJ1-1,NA,CASSIPGGPRTEAFF,TGTGCCAGTAGTATCCCCGGGGGCCCCAGGACTGAAGCTTTCTTT
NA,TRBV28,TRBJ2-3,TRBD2,CASSPIWSGRALDTQYF,TGTGCCAGCAGTCCCATTTGGAGCGGGAGGGCCTTGGATACGCAGTATTTT
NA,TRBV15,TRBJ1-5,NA,CATSRDLSAYSNQPRYF,TGTGCCACCAGCAGAGATTTATCGGCGTATAGCAATCAGCCCCGGTATTTT
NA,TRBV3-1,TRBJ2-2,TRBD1,CASSLSRDRGGGELFF,TGTGCCAGCAGCTTATCCCGGGACAGGGGCGGCGGGGAGCTGTTTTTT
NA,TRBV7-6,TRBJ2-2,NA,CASSRTSQGLGELFF,TGTGCCAGCAGCCGAACCTCGCAGGGACTCGGGGAGCTGTTTTTT
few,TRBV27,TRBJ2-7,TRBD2,CASSIVSGSRLEYF,TGTGCCAGCAGTATTGTTAGCGGGAGTAGGTTAGAGTACTTC
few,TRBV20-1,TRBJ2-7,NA,CSARQGTSYEQYF,TGCAGTGCTAGACAGGGGACTTCCTACGAGCAGTACTTC
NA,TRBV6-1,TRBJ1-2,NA,CAIRVTGTDGYTF,TGTGCCATCAGAGTCACAGGGACGGATGGCTACACCTTC
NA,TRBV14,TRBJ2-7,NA,CASSPSRGNEQYF,TGTGCCAGCAGTCCGTCCAGGGGTAACGAGCAGTACTTC
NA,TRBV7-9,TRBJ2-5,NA,CASRGLAGQETQYF,TGTGCCAGCAGGGGATTAGCTGGCCAAGAGACCCAGTACTTC
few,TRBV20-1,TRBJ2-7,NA,CSASRETYEQYF,TGCAGTGCTAGTAGAGAAACCTACGAGCAGTACTTC
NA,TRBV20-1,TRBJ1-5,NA,CSGKAGGYSNQPQHF,TGCAGTGGCAAAGCTGGGGGCTATAGCAATCAGCCCCAGCATTTT
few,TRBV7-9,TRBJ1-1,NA,CASSRLGAVLNTEAFF,TGTGCCAGCAGCCGGCTCGGGGCAGTCTTGAACACTGAAGCTTTCTTT
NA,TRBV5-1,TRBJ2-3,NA,CASSLERPTDTQYF,TGCGCCAGCAGCTTGGAACGGCCCACAGATACGCAGTATTTT
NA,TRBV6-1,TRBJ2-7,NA,CASSFGLAEQYF,TGTGCCAGCAGTTTTGGACTGGCCGAGCAGTACTTC
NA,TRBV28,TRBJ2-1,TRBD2,CASSSASGYNEQFF,TGTGCCAGCAGCTCCGCTAGCGGTTACAATGAGCAGTTCTTC
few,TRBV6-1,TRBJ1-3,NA,CASRTMGIRDTIYF,TGTGCCAGCCGGACGATGGGGATACGGGACACCATATATTTT
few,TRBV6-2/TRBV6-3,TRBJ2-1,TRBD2,CASSALGGRRYEQFF,TGTGCCAGCAGTGCTCTAGGCGGGAGAAGATATGAGCAGTTCTTC
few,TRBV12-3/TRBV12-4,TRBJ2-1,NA,CASSPGSLSNNEQFF,TGTGCCAGCAGTCCTGGCTCCCTCAGTAACAATGAGCAGTTCTTC
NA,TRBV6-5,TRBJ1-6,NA,CASSYPGVPSYNSPLHF,TGTGCCAGCAGTTACCCAGGGGTGCCGTCCTATAATTCACCCCTCCACTTT
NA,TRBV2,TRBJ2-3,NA,CASSDASGMNTQYF,TGTGCCAGCAGCGATGCCTCAGGGATGAATACGCAGTATTTT
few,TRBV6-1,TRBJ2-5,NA,CASSGLASDQYF,TGTGCCAGCAGTGGGCTAGCTTCGGATCAGTACTTC
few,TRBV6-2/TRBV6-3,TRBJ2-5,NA,CASRTGRDPETQYF,TGTGCCAGCAGAACCGGCCGAGACCCGGAGACCCAGTACTTC
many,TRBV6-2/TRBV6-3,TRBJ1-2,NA,CASSYEDNYGYTF,TGTGCCAGCAGTTACGAAGATAACTATGGCTACACCTTC
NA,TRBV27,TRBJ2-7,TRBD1,CASSLGTGATYEQYF,TGTGCCAGCAGTCTCGGGACAGGGGCCACCTACGAGCAGTACTTC
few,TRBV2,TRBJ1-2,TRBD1,CASTSEGGTDNYGYTF,TGTGCCAGCACCAGTGAAGGGGGGACAGATAACTATGGCTACACCTTC
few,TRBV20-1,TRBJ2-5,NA,CSADGETQYF,TGCAGTGCCGACGGAGAGACCCAGTACTTC
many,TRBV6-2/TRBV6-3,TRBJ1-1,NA,CASRPPRNTEAFF,TGTGCCAGCAGACCACCACGGAACACTGAAGCTTTCTTT
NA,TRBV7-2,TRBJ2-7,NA,CASSLAGGNYEQYF,TGTGCCAGCAGCTTAGCGGGGGGAAACTACGAGCAGTACTTC
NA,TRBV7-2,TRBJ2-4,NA,CARSLDYRQYF,TGTGCCCGCAGCTTAGACTACAGGCAGTACTTC
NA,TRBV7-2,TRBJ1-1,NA,CASSFGPTEAFF,TGCGCCAGCAGCTTTGGACCCACTGAAGCTTTCTTT
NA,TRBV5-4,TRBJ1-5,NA,CASSPDLNQPQHF,TGTGCCAGCAGCCCGGACCTTAATCAGCCCCAGCATTTT
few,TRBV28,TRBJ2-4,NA,CASSPHQSRLLAKNIQYF,TGTGCCAGCAGTCCACATCAGTCTCGACTCCTAGCCAAAAACATTCAGTACTTC
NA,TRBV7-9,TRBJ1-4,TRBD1,CASSPGQVGEKLFF,TGTGCCAGCAGCCCGGGACAGGTTGGAGAAAAACTGTTTTTT
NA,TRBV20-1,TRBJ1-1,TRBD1,CSASRAGGKGFTEAFF,TGCAGTGCTAGTCGCGCAGGGGGAAAGGGGTTCACTGAAGCTTTCTTT
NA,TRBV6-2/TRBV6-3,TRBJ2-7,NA,CASSYSWNSYEQYF,TGTGCCAGCAGTTACTCCTGGAACTCCTACGAGCAGTACTTC
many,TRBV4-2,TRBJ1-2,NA,CASSQGNYGYTF,TGTGCCAGCAGCCAGGGGAACTATGGCTACACCTTC
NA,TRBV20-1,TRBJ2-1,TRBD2,CSAPNTASGARNEQFF,TGCAGTGCGCCTAATACGGCTAGCGGAGCTCGCAATGAGCAGTTCTTC
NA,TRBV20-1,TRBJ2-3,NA,CSAMEGARRDTQYF,TGCAGTGCTATGGAGGGGGCGCGTAGAGATACGCAGTATTTT
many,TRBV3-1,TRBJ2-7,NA,CASSSTQSHGNTYEQYF,TGTGCCAGCAGCTCCACCCAGTCTCATGGAAACACTTACGAGCAGTACTTC
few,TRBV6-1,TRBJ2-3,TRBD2,CASSDEAGTGTDTQYF,TGTGCCAGCAGTGACGAAGCGGGGACGGGCACAGATACGCAGTATTTT
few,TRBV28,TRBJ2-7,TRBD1,CASRLGQGYRYEQYF,TGTGCCAGCAGACTAGGACAGGGGTATCGCTACGAGCAGTACTTC
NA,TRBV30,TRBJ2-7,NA,CAWSEPGYEQYF,TGTGCCTGGAGCGAGCCGGGCTACGAGCAGTACTTC
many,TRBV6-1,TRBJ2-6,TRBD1,CASSSLGQAGANVLTF,TGTGCCAGCAGTTCCCTAGGACAGGCTGGGGCCAACGTCCTGACTTTC
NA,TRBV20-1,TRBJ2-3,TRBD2,CSALAGGPDTQYF,TGCAGTGCACTAGCGGGGGGACCAGATACGCAGTATTTT
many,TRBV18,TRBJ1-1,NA,CASSPADNTEAFF,TGTGCCAGCTCACCGGCGGATAACACTGAAGCTTTCTTT
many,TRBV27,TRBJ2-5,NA,CASSSLSTQETQYF,TGTGCCAGCAGTTCATTATCCACACAAGAGACCCAGTACTTC
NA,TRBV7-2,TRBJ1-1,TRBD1,CASSSTGGRTEAFF,TGTGCCAGCAGCTCGACAGGGGGAAGGACTGAAGCTTTCTTT
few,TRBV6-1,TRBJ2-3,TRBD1,CASSPLSTTGGTQYF,TGTGCCAGCAGCCCACTCTCAACGACAGGGGGTACGCAGTATTTT
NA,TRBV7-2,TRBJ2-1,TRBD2,CASSLGSGSINEQFF,TGTGCCAGCAGCTTAGGTAGCGGGAGTATCAATGAGCAGTTCTTC